These 11 T cell receptor beta chains share one sample of origin, sequenced in a study of OX40 agonist ivuxolimab in advanced cancers. This table comes from immunoSEQ multiplex PCR, and its TCRdb copy is limited to in-frame clones, with some not included. This sample yields tens of thousands of clones, of which 65% to 90% are seen a single time; more than 3% belongs to the top ten. Sequences were derived from CD4+ or CD8+ T cells sorted from blood, sampled in a trial of the OX40 agonist ivuxolimab. Receptors originate from an adult with an advanced solid tumor such as melanoma, head and neck, liver or kidney cancer.

Here the CDR3 reads CASSSRGGTYNSPLHF. The CDR3 coding sequence is TGTGCCAGCAGCTCAAGGGGGGGCACCTATAATTCACCCCTCCACTTT. The chain employs TRBV7-9 and TRBJ1-6; tentatively, D is TRBD1 (6 bases). V lost 4 bases, J lost 2 bases, and 12 bases lay in between. CDR3 length equals 16 residues. Germline CDR1 is SEHNR and CDR2 is FQNEAQ (reference sequence). The full variable domain, rest sourced from reference TRBV7-9 and TRBJ1-6, is DTGVSQNPRHKITKRGQNVTFRCDPISEHNRLYWYRQTLGQGPEFLTYFQNEAQLEKSRLLSDRFSAERPKGSFSTLEIQRTEQGDSAMYLCASSSRGGTYNSPLHFGNGTRLTVT.

This chain links TRBV2 with TRBJ1-1, with no clear D. Germline lookup yields CDR1 SNHLY and CDR2 FYNNEI. The V end lost 4 bases, the J end lost 1 base, and 19 bases lay between the germline ends. The CDR3 totals 17 residues. This CDR3 is CASSGLVGANGNTEAFF. The CDR3 bases are TGTGCCAGCAGTGGATTGGTTGGAGCGAATGGGAACACTGAAGCTTTCTTT.

The gene calls are TRBV6-5 and TRBJ1-1; no definite D call. Germline CDR1 MNHEY, CDR2 SVGAGI. The CDR3 contains 15 residues. Trimming removed 6 bases from V and 1 base from J, with 15 bases in between. CDR3 sequence: CASSLSPGTNTEAFF. CDR3 DNA: TGTGCCAGCAGCCTCTCGCCAGGAACGAACACTGAAGCTTTCTTT.

The V gene is TRBV19, the J gene TRBJ1-5, with D perhaps matching TRBD1 (5 bases). The V and J ends lost 7 bases and 1 base respectively, with 23 bases between them. This CDR3 has 18 amino acids. The germline CDR1 and CDR2 sequences are LNHDA and SQIVND (reference sequence). This chain's CDR3 is CASTGVGTPGESNQPQHF. CDR3 sequence (DNA): TGTGCCAGTACGGGGGTCGGGACTCCCGGAGAAAGCAATCAGCCCCAGCATTTT. The variable domain in full, completed from reference TRBV19 and TRBJ1-5, reads DGGITQSPKYLFRKEGQNVTLSCEQNLNHDAMYWYRQDPGQGLRLIYYSQIVNDFQKGDIAEGYSVSREKKESFPLTVTSAQKNPTAFYLCASTGVGTPGESNQPQHFGDGTRLSIL.

This chain links TRBV19 with TRBJ2-1, with no clear D. From germline, CDR1 is LNHDA and CDR2 SQIVND (reference sequence). Trimming took 2 bases from V and 4 from J, leaving 3 bases between them. The CDR3 is 12 residues long. The CDR3 nucleotides are TGTGCCAGTAGTATAAAATACAATGAGCAGTTCTTC. Translated, it gives CASSIKYNEQFF.

The chain combines TRBV7-9 with TRBJ2-7; D gene uncertain. This CDR3 has 13 amino acids. Germline assignment: CDR1 SEHNR and CDR2 FQNEAQ (reference sequence). Trimming removed 5 bases at V and 6 bases at J, with 14 bases between. CDR3 in amino acids: CASSRGQSGEQYF. In DNA form, the CDR3 reads TGTGCCAGCAGCCGTGGGCAGTCGGGCGAGCAGTACTTC.

This clone came up once. The chain combines TRBV6-5 with TRBJ2-6; D is ambiguous. Germline V gene data show CDR1 as MNHEY and CDR2 as SVGAGI. Trimming pared 5 bases from V and 0 bases from J, leaving 8 bases between. The CDR3 runs to 15 residues. In nucleotides, the CDR3 is TGTGCCAGCAGTCGCGACGGCTCTGGGGCCAACGTCCTGACTTTC. It is translated as CASSRDGSGANVLTF.

Of note for this clone: A read error may produce the germline difference seen at one junction end. The J gene is TRBJ2-1, the V gene TRBV5-1; D gene uncertain. Germline V gives CDR1 SGHRS, CDR2 YFSETQ. The CDR3 runs to 11 residues. DNA for the CDR3: TGTGCCAGCAGGCGAGACAATGAGCAGTTCTTC. Translating gives CASRRDNEQFF.

In its sample, this clone was seen once. The chain uses TRBV27 and TRBJ1-1; perhaps TRBD1 as D (5 bases). With 7 bases removed from V and 4 bases from J, the gap between germline ends came to 13 bases. In germline, CDR1 is MNHEY, CDR2 SMNVEV (reference sequence). There are 13 residues in the CDR3. This CDR3 is CASTPFGGTEAFF. The CDR3, as DNA: TGTGCCAGCACTCCCTTTGGGGGCACTGAAGCTTTCTTT.

This chain links TRBV9 with TRBJ1-1, with 8 nucleotides matching TRBD1. Unmatched junction bases numbered 5, after V lost 3 bases and J lost 1 base. The CDR3 contains 15 residues. CDR1 and CDR2 from the germline V gene are SGDLS and YYNGEE. The DNA of the CDR3 is TGTGCCAGCAGCGGAGGGACAGGTGGGAACACTGAAGCTTTCTTT. Protein product: CASSGGTGGNTEAFF.

V usage is TRBV6-6 and J usage is TRBJ1-2, with 8 bases that match TRBD1. The CDR3 has 15 amino acids. Germline loops: CDR1 MNHNY, CDR2 SVGAGI (reference sequence). V shed 2 bases and J 7 bases; nucleotides not matched to a gene: 9. The CDR3: CASSYNPRQGFGYTF. CDR3 bases: TGTGCCAGCAGTTACAACCCTCGACAGGGGTTTGGCTACACCTTC.